This is a list of T cell receptor beta chains from one sample in a study of early T cells in non-severe SARS-CoV-2 infection. TCRdb fed the 5' RACE reads into MiXCR, producing one record per CDR3 protein. The table lists around 70,000 distinct CDR3 sequences, roughly 9.1% of them singletons. Sequencing was carried out using whole blood. All receptors come from an adult who was a healthcare worker with PCR-confirmed SARS-CoV-2 infection or an uninfected control (not recorded which). Both conserved end residues are part of each CDR3. D genes are given only for firm matches. Only some rows state a clone size, as once, few, many or a class for expanded clones.

size: -
D: TRBD2
J: TRBJ2-7
V: TRBV27
DNA: TGTGCCAGCCGTACCGGGACTAGCGGGAGGGCCAACTATCGTAGGTCCTACGAGCAGTACTTC
CDR3: CASRTGTSGRANYRRSYEQYF

size: few
D: TRBD1
J: TRBJ1-5
V: TRBV6-1
DNA: TGTGCCAGCATCACGGGGGGACAGGGGCCAAATAGCAATCAGCCCCAGCATTTT
CDR3: CASITGGQGPNSNQPQHF

size: many
D: TRBD2
J: TRBJ2-5
V: TRBV7-3
DNA: TGTGCCAGCAGCTTACGGCCCGCGGGAGGCTCCCAAGAGACCCAGTACTTC
CDR3: CASSLRPAGGSQETQYF

size: few
D: TRBD2
J: TRBJ2-1
V: TRBV12-3/TRBV12-4
DNA: TGTGCCAGCAGGGGAACTAGCGAGATAAGCTCCTACAATGAGCAGTTCTTC
CDR3: CASRGTSEISSYNEQFF

size: many
D: TRBD1
J: TRBJ1-5
V: TRBV20-1
DNA: TGCAGTGCCCTGCCGACAGGGCGCAATCAGCCCCAGCATTTT
CDR3: CSALPTGRNQPQHF

size: -
D: -
J: TRBJ1-1
V: TRBV6-5
DNA: -
CDR3: CASSYSWAGGTEVFF

size: -
D: -
J: TRBJ2-3
V: TRBV2
DNA: TGTGCCAGCAGTGAAGCAAAACCGCAGTATTTT
CDR3: CASSEAKPQYF

size: few
D: TRBD2
J: TRBJ2-7
V: TRBV4-1
DNA: TGCGCCAGCAGCCAGGCCCCCCCAGCGGGATTCTACGAGCAGTACTTC
CDR3: CASSQAPPAGFYEQYF

size: few
D: -
J: TRBJ1-4
V: TRBV4-2
DNA: TGTGCCAGCAGCCAAGTTAACCCCAGGTCACCGGAGGAAAAACTGTTTTTT
CDR3: CASSQVNPRSPEEKLFF

size: -
D: -
J: TRBJ2-2
V: TRBV7-2
DNA: TGTGCCAGCAGCTTAGACTTCCGGAGCTTACCCGGGGAGCTGTTTTTT
CDR3: CASSLDFRSLPGELFF

size: -
D: TRBD2
J: TRBJ2-3
V: TRBV5-4
DNA: TGTGCCAGCAGCTTAAAGAGCGGGATGACAGATACGCAGTATTTT
CDR3: CASSLKSGMTDTQYF

size: few
D: -
J: TRBJ2-1
V: TRBV6-4
DNA: TGTGCCAGCAGTGGGGGCGGGACAATTCATGAGCAGTTCTTC
CDR3: CASSGGGTIHEQFF

size: many
D: TRBD2
J: TRBJ2-3
V: TRBV20-1
DNA: TGCAGTGCCCCCATTAGCGGGAACACAGATACGCAGTATTTT
CDR3: CSAPISGNTDTQYF

size: -
D: -
J: TRBJ2-2
V: TRBV20-1
DNA: TGCAGTGCTAGATCCGACACAGGGAAGGTCGGGGAGCTGTTTTTT
CDR3: CSARSDTGKVGELFF

size: -
D: TRBD2
J: TRBJ2-2
V: TRBV5-6
DNA: TGTGCCAGCACTAGCGGGAGGGTAGACACCGGGGAGCTGTTTTTT
CDR3: CASTSGRVDTGELFF

size: many
D: -
J: TRBJ2-5
V: TRBV29-1
DNA: TGCAGCGAACTAGCCGGTTCGGAGACCCAGTACTTC
CDR3: CSELAGSETQYF

size: -
D: -
J: TRBJ2-5
V: TRBV20-1
DNA: TGCAGTGCTAGAGATATTAGAGTGGTCCAAGAGACCCAGTACTTC
CDR3: CSARDIRVVQETQYF

size: -
D: -
J: TRBJ1-1
V: TRBV29-1
DNA: TGCAGCGTAGACCATGGGGCTTTCTTT
CDR3: CSVDHGAFF

size: many
D: -
J: TRBJ2-3
V: TRBV11-1
DNA: TGTGCCAGCAGCTTCAATGGTGTGGCAGGGTGGAGCACAGATACGCAGTATTTT
CDR3: CASSFNGVAGWSTDTQYF

size: few
D: -
J: TRBJ2-7
V: TRBV12-3/TRBV12-4
DNA: TGTGCCAGCAGCCTCGTCCGAGTGATCCACGAGCAGTACTTC
CDR3: CASSLVRVIHEQYF

size: -
D: -
J: TRBJ1-2
V: TRBV11-2
DNA: TGTGCCAGCAGCTTTTGGGGTGCTAACTATGGCTACACCTTC
CDR3: CASSFWGANYGYTF

size: few
D: -
J: TRBJ2-3
V: TRBV28
DNA: TGTGCCAGCAACGAGGGAGAAGATACGCAGTATTTT
CDR3: CASNEGEDTQYF

size: -
D: -
J: TRBJ1-6
V: TRBV11-2
DNA: TGTGCCAGCAGCTTAGCCCCCGGGACGGGCGGTTCACCCCTCCACTTT
CDR3: CASSLAPGTGGSPLHF

size: -
D: -
J: TRBJ1-6
V: TRBV5-6
DNA: TGTGCCAGCAGCCGGACAGACTATAATTCACCCCTCCACTTT
CDR3: CASSRTDYNSPLHF

size: few
D: -
J: TRBJ1-3
V: TRBV12-3/TRBV12-4
DNA: TGTGCCATCACCCGGGGGGCTGCTGGAAACACCATATATTTT
CDR3: CAITRGAAGNTIYF

size: -
D: TRBD2
J: TRBJ2-7
V: TRBV30
DNA: TGTGCCTGGAGTCTCGCGGGAGGGCCTGCGCAGTACTTC
CDR3: CAWSLAGGPAQYF

size: many
D: TRBD2
J: TRBJ2-1
V: TRBV3-1
DNA: TGTGCCAGCACTAGCGGAGCCTACAATGAGCAGTTCTTC
CDR3: CASTSGAYNEQFF

size: few
D: -
J: TRBJ2-7
V: TRBV20-1
DNA: TGCAGTGCCAGACGGCCTGGCTCCTACGAGCAGTACTTC
CDR3: CSARRPGSYEQYF

size: many
D: -
J: TRBJ2-3
V: TRBV20-1
DNA: TGCAGTGCCGACAGTAGTGGTTTAGATACGCAGTATTTT
CDR3: CSADSSGLDTQYF

size: many
D: -
J: TRBJ2-5
V: TRBV7-6
DNA: TGTGCCAGCAGTTCCCTCGGGACCCAGTACTTC
CDR3: CASSSLGTQYF

size: few
D: -
J: TRBJ2-1
V: TRBV7-9
DNA: TGTGCCAGCAGTCTCGGTGGAGCGGGTCGACTGTTCTTC
CDR3: CASSLGGAGRLFF

size: -
D: -
J: TRBJ1-1
V: TRBV4-3
DNA: TGCGCCAGCAGCCAAGACCAGGTGAACACTGAAGCTTTCTTT
CDR3: CASSQDQVNTEAFF

size: -
D: TRBD2
J: TRBJ2-5
V: TRBV7-3
DNA: TGTGCCAGCAGCACCGGGACTAGCGGGAGGGCCCAAGAGACCCAGTACTTC
CDR3: CASSTGTSGRAQETQYF

size: many
D: -
J: TRBJ2-1
V: TRBV5-6
DNA: TGTGCCAGCAGGAGAGGAAGGGGCGAAATATACAATGAGCAGTTCTTC
CDR3: CASRRGRGEIYNEQFF

size: -
D: -
J: TRBJ2-7
V: TRBV15
DNA: TGTGCCACCAGCACAGACAACGCCTACGAGCAGTACTTC
CDR3: CATSTDNAYEQYF

size: many
D: -
J: TRBJ2-2
V: TRBV11-2
DNA: TGTGCCAGCAGCCTCGAGGGGACCTACACCGGGGAGCTGTTTTTT
CDR3: CASSLEGTYTGELFF

size: many
D: -
J: TRBJ2-7
V: TRBV9
DNA: TGTGCCAGCAGCGTTTCAGAAACGTACGAGCAGTACTTC
CDR3: CASSVSETYEQYF

size: many
D: TRBD1
J: TRBJ2-7
V: TRBV20-1
DNA: TGCAGTGCCCCCCGACAGGGATCCTACGAGCAGTACTTC
CDR3: CSAPRQGSYEQYF

size: many
D: TRBD1
J: TRBJ2-7
V: TRBV11-2
DNA: TGTGCCAGCCGCCGTGGACAGGACTACGAGCAGTACTTC
CDR3: CASRRGQDYEQYF

size: -
D: -
J: TRBJ1-1
V: TRBV29-1
DNA: TGCAGCGCCCCCGGACGGGGGAACACTGAAGCTTTCTTT
CDR3: CSAPGRGNTEAFF

size: -
D: TRBD2
J: TRBJ2-1
V: TRBV10-2
DNA: TGCGCCAGCAGTTTAGCGGGACTTTACAATGAGCAGTTCTTC
CDR3: CASSLAGLYNEQFF

size: -
D: -
J: TRBJ2-7
V: TRBV6-2/TRBV6-3
DNA: TGTGCCAGCAGTTACGGCCGGCTCCCCCCCGAGCAGTACTTC
CDR3: CASSYGRLPPEQYF

size: -
D: TRBD1
J: TRBJ1-5
V: TRBV27
DNA: TGTGCCAGCAGTTTAAATGGGGGACAGGGGGGACAGCCCCAGCATTTT
CDR3: CASSLNGGQGGQPQHF

size: many
D: TRBD1
J: TRBJ1-1
V: TRBV5-1
DNA: TGCGCCAGCAGCTTGGGTCAGGGGGCCACGAGTACTGAAGCTTTCTTT
CDR3: CASSLGQGATSTEAFF

size: many
D: -
J: TRBJ2-3
V: TRBV6-6
DNA: TGTGCCAGCAGGGAAGCTAGCAACGCAGATACGCAGTATTTT
CDR3: CASREASNADTQYF

size: many
D: -
J: TRBJ2-1
V: TRBV5-6
DNA: TGTGCCAGCAGCCGGGATACAGGGTGGTCCTTCTATGAGCAGTTCTTC
CDR3: CASSRDTGWSFYEQFF

size: many
D: -
J: TRBJ2-1
V: TRBV9
DNA: TGTGCCAGCAGCGTAGTACCGGTCCGTGAGCAGTTCTTC
CDR3: CASSVVPVREQFF

size: few
D: TRBD2
J: TRBJ2-5
V: TRBV12-3/TRBV12-4
DNA: TGTGCCAGCAGTTTCGGAGCCGGGAGGGTCCAAGAGACCCAGTACTTC
CDR3: CASSFGAGRVQETQYF

size: -
D: TRBD2
J: TRBJ2-5
V: TRBV4-2
DNA: TGTGCCAGCAGCGTGGGGACTAGCGGGGAGGAGACCCAGTACTTC
CDR3: CASSVGTSGEETQYF

size: many
D: -
J: TRBJ2-3
V: TRBV18
DNA: TGTGCCAGCCGTGAAGGGAGCGCTGGGACAGATACGCAGTATTTT
CDR3: CASREGSAGTDTQYF

size: many
D: TRBD2
J: TRBJ2-1
V: TRBV7-3
DNA: TGTGCCAGCCGCTTCGGGTTAGCGGGAGGTGTCGATGAGCAGTTCTTC
CDR3: CASRFGLAGGVDEQFF

size: -
D: TRBD1
J: TRBJ1-1
V: TRBV5-1
DNA: TGCGCCAGCAGCCTACTGGACAGGTCCATGAACACTGAAGCTTTCTTT
CDR3: CASSLLDRSMNTEAFF

size: many
D: TRBD2
J: TRBJ2-7
V: TRBV30
DNA: TGTGCCTGGAGTAGAGCTAGCGGAAGCTACGAGCAGTACTTC
CDR3: CAWSRASGSYEQYF